This entry features one TCR beta chain sequence. The clone's antigen remains unknown. Within one base of it there is no much larger clone, and no base qualities were kept. These data are taken from a study of control samples from healthy donors and cancer patients (dated by TCRdb to between 2020 and 2021). Receptors were amplified or captured by the immunoSEQ multiplex PCR assay. TCRdb carries this immuneACCESS record with in-frame sequences only. Its versions omit some clonotypes, under half of them owing to an unresolved V gene in the studies checked, with the rest unexplained. The sample yields 120,000 to 150,000 clones; about nine tenths were counted once. The top ten clonotypes cover approximately 3.2% of the sample. Inclusive of the bounding cysteine and phenylalanine, the CDR3 is 13 residues long. CDR3 DNA only is kept here, 39 bases in frame from base 1. For CDR1 and CDR2, the germline V gene (reference sequence) lists LNHDA and SQIVND. V was cut back by 0 bases and J by 3 bases, leaving a gap of 6 bases between them.

Specimen: blood. The chain joins TRBV19 to TRBJ2-7, with the identity of the D gene unclear. This clonotype was obtained from a man aged 25-45 years in good health. At the DNA level, the sequence is TGTGCCAGTAGTATAGATGGGATCTACGAGCAGTACTTC. The translation is CASSIDGIYEQYF.